The entry below gives a single T cell receptor (beta chain) sequence along with its context. Deep-level running was used for the assay. Profiled with immunoSEQ multiplex PCR; TCRdb holds only in-frame clones, not every one. The repertoire consists of 2 million to 2.5 million clones, with nearly 97% occurring once and the leading ten covering roughly 0.13%. This entry belongs to a study of shared clonotypes between healthy human individuals. Losses at the gene ends were 4 bases for V and 0 bases for J; bases not matched to a gene: 6. The CDR3 runs 15 residues. The germline gives CDR1 SGHNT, CDR2 YYREEE (reference sequence).

Sequenced: naive CD4+ T cells sorted from blood. The sample's subset: CD45RA+ positively selected. This clonotype originated in a man between 18 and 35 years old in good health. This chain joins TRBV5-4 and TRBJ1-1; 7 bases align to TRBD1. The chain's CDR3 is CASSRQGKVNTEAFF. The CDR3 DNA reads as TGTGCCAGCAGCAGACAGGGTAAGGTGAACACTGAAGCTTTCTTT.